The 29 T cell receptor beta chains presented below share a single source sample, sequenced in a study of blood T cell repertoires in COVID-19. Using immunoSEQ multiplex PCR, the repertoire was profiled, and TCRdb retains in-frame clones only, with some absent. The profile shows 50,000 to 55,000 clones, under 90% of them singletons. Material for sequencing was peripheral blood. The receptors here all came from a man between 70 and 80 years old with acute or convalescent COVID-19.

The rearrangement uses TRBV6-1 and TRBJ2-3; TRBD2 matches at 9 bases. V was pared by 10 bases and J by 0 bases, with 5 bases of the junction left unmatched. Germline V CDR1 and CDR2: MNHNS, SASEGT. This CDR3 has 14 amino acids. The CDR3 spells CATGTSTSTDTQYF. The CDR3 nucleotides are TGTGCCACCGGGACTAGCACTAGCACAGATACGCAGTATTTT.

The chain links TRBV6-2 or TRBV6-3 to TRBJ2-7, with 7 bases fitting TRBD2. There are 13 residues in the CDR3. The germline gives CDR1 MNHEY, CDR2 SVGEGT. With V trimmed by 2 bases and J by 5 bases, 3 bases remained unmatched. The CDR3: CASSYSGVNEQYF. The CDR3 DNA is TGTGCCAGCAGTTACAGCGGGGTCAACGAGCAGTACTTC.

The chain uses TRBV19 and TRBJ1-1, with 12 positions matching TRBD1. V trimming: 3 bases; J trimming: 5 bases; junction bases outside the gene matches: 10. The CDR3 covers 17 residues. The V gene's germline CDR1 is LNHDA and CDR2 SQIVND (reference sequence). The CDR3 DNA sequence: TGTGCCAGTAGTATCGGGGGGACAGGGGGCGAGAGAACTGAAGCTTTCTTT. Translation gives CASSIGGTGGERTEAFF.

The chain carries TRBV6-2 or TRBV6-3 and TRBJ2-7, with a possible D match to TRBD2 (5 bases). This CDR3 has 14 residues. Germline CDR1 reads MNHEY; CDR2 reads SVGEGT. V lost 6 bases to trimming and J lost 0 bases, with 12 bases between them. The CDR3 coding sequence is TGTGCCAGCAGCCCGAGTGAGGGCTCCTACGAGCAGTACTTC. Translation gives CASSPSEGSYEQYF.

The V gene is TRBV2, the J gene TRBJ2-3, with 12 nucleotides matching TRBD2. V lost 6 bases to trimming and J lost 6 bases; unmatched junction nucleotides: 7. The CDR3 spans 15 residues. Germline lookup yields CDR1 SNHLY and CDR2 FYNNEI. CDR3 DNA: TGTGCCAGCAGCTTGACTAGCGGGGGTGTGGATACGCAGTATTTT. Translating it yields CASSLTSGGVDTQYF.

V is TRBV19 and J is TRBJ2-7; 9 nucleotides line up with TRBD2. The germline V gene encodes CDR1 LNHDA and CDR2 SQIVND (reference sequence). Trimming at V came to 6 bases and at J to 2 bases, leaving 11 bases not matched to a gene. This CDR3 is 16 amino acids long. As DNA, the CDR3 is TGTGCCAGTAGCCAGCTAGCGGGATCCCTCACCTACGAGCAGTACTTC. Translating gives CASSQLAGSLTYEQYF. Full variable domain (rest looked up from reference TRBV19 and TRBJ2-7): DGGITQSPKYLFRKEGQNVTLSCEQNLNHDAMYWYRQDPGQGLRLIYYSQIVNDFQKGDIAEGYSVSREKKESFPLTVTSAQKNPTAFYLCASSQLAGSLTYEQYFGPGTRLTVT.

The chain joins TRBV28 to TRBJ1-2; the match to TRBD1 covers 7 bases. Germline V gene data show CDR1 as MDHEN and CDR2 as SYDVKM. The J segment lost 6 bases and the V segment lost 7 bases, leaving 5 bases of the junction unmatched. This CDR3 is built from 12 residues. As DNA, the CDR3 is TGTGCCAGCACTGACAGGGCAGATGGCTACACCTTC. Protein product: CASTDRADGYTF.

V usage is TRBV29-1 and J usage is TRBJ1-2; TRBD1 matches at 10 bases. V dropped 1 base and J dropped 5; count of bases not matched to a gene: 4. The CDR3 extends over 14 amino acids. CDR1 and CDR2 (germline): SQVTM, ANQGSEA. CDR3 residues: CSVEVVDRGYGYTF. The CDR3 nucleotides are TGCAGCGTTGAAGTGGTGGACAGGGGGTATGGCTACACCTTC.

This clone has only a few counts. The rearrangement links TRBV18 to TRBJ1-5, with D uncertain. The CDR3 runs 13 residues. Germline V gene sequence: CDR1 KGHSH, CDR2 LQKENI. Trimming took off 3 bases at V and 5 bases at J, with 8 bases between the two ends. The CDR3 DNA is TGTGCCAGCTCACCGGGGAGAGATCAGCCCCAGCATTTT. Amino acids: CASSPGRDQPQHF.

The J gene is TRBJ1-1, the V gene TRBV9; no clear D gene. The CDR3 extends over 14 amino acids. Trimming shortened V by 4 bases and J by 0 bases, and 10 bases separated the two germline ends. In germline, CDR1 is SGDLS, CDR2 YYNGEE. CDR3 coding DNA: TGTGCCAGCAGCCCCTCGTCCGTGAACACTGAAGCTTTCTTT. It translates to CASSPSSVNTEAFF. Full variable domain (rest looked up from reference TRBV9 and TRBJ1-1): DSGVTQTPKHLITATGQRVTLRCSPRSGDLSVYWYQQSLDQGLQFLIQYYNGEERAKGNILERFSAQQFPDLHSELNLSSLELGDSALYFCASSPSSVNTEAFFGQGTRLTVV.

V is TRBV10-2 and J is TRBJ2-3; 7 nucleotides agree with TRBD2. The V and J ends lost 6 bases and 1 base, in that order; junction bases with no gene match: 13. Germline assignment: CDR1 WSHSY and CDR2 SAAADI. CDR3 length equals 17 residues. The CDR3 DNA reads as TGCGCCAGCAGGGCCGGACTAGGGGTTGGGGGCACAGATACGCAGTATTTT. It specifies CASRAGLGVGGTDTQYF.

This clone was found a few times. The V call is TRBV7-9, the J call TRBJ1-4, with a weak D call TRBD1 (6 bases). The CDR3 extends over 14 amino acids. Germline assignment: CDR1 SEHNR and CDR2 FQNEAQ (reference sequence). V was cut by 1 base and J by 8 bases, with 11 bases left in between. The CDR3 DNA reads TGTGCCAGCAGCTTAGTACAGGGTTGGGAAAAACTGTTTTTT. Its translation: CASSLVQGWEKLFF.

This clone was seen a single time. V gene TRBV4-1 combines with J gene TRBJ1-2; 9 nucleotides line up with TRBD1. Germline CDR1 reads MGHRA; CDR2 reads YSYEKL. J was trimmed by 7 bases and V by 2 bases; bases with no gene match: 11. This CDR3 comprises 16 residues. The DNA for the CDR3 is TGCGCCAGCAGCCAACGCCTAATTGGGACAGGGTTTGGCTACACCTTC. The encoded protein is CASSQRLIGTGFGYTF.

J is TRBJ2-5 and V is TRBV5-1; 15 bases align to TRBD2. The germline gives CDR1 SGHRS, CDR2 YFSETQ. Losses at the gene ends were 4 bases for V and 1 base for J; bases not matched to a gene: 8. CDR3 length equals 18 residues. CDR3 protein: CASSPGTSGGPGQETQYF. The CDR3 DNA is TGCGCCAGCAGCCCTGGGACTAGCGGGGGGCCCGGCCAAGAGACCCAGTACTTC.

The chain joins TRBV5-1 to TRBJ2-1; TRBD2 matches at 10 bases. The germline CDR1 and CDR2 sequences are SGHRS and YFSETQ. The CDR3 is 17 residues long. Trimming took 6 bases from V and 0 from J; bases not matched to a gene: 9. CDR3 in DNA: TGCGCCAGCAAGGACTCGCGACTAGCGGGCTCCTACAATGAGCAGTTCTTC. It codes for CASKDSRLAGSYNEQFF.

This rearrangement joins TRBV30 to TRBJ1-5; 7 nucleotides match TRBD1. The CDR3 sequence is 13 residues long. Germline CDR1 is GTSNPN and CDR2 is SVGIG (reference sequence). The V segment lost 3 bases and the J segment 5 bases; nucleotides outside the gene matches: 4. For the CDR3, the DNA is TGTGCCTGGAGCAACAGGGGTGATCAGCCCCAGCATTTT. It translates to CAWSNRGDQPQHF.

This clone came up once. V usage is TRBV19 and J usage is TRBJ2-1, with TRBD1 matching over 9 bases. CDR1 is LNHDA and CDR2 is SQIVND in the germline V gene (reference sequence). V gave up 5 bases and J gave up 5 bases; unmatched junction bases: 4. This CDR3 is 14 amino acids long. The DNA of the CDR3 is TGTGCCAGTAGTGGTTGGACAGGGGACAATGAGCAGTTCTTC. Translated: CASSGWTGDNEQFF.

For the CDR3, the DNA is TGTGCCACCAGTGGCAGTAACTATGGCTACACCTTC. Translation: CATSGSNYGYTF. V is TRBV15 and J is TRBJ1-2; unclear D gene. Germline CDR1 is LNHNV and CDR2 is YYDKDF (reference sequence). Trimming took off 6 bases at V and 1 base at J, with 6 bases between the two ends. CDR3 length: 12 amino acids.

The chain links TRBV5-1 to TRBJ2-1; 11 bases map to TRBD2. J was trimmed by 8 bases and V by 3 bases; bases with no gene match: 4. From germline, CDR1 is SGHRS and CDR2 YFSETQ. This CDR3 has 14 residues. Written as DNA, the CDR3 is TGCGCCAGCAGCTATAGCGGGAGGGCCGATGAGCAGTTCTTC. It specifies CASSYSGRADEQFF.

This clone was picked up a small number of times. The chain employs TRBV7-2 and TRBJ1-2; D ambiguous. CDR3 length: 15 amino acids. Trimming took off 2 bases at V and 3 bases at J, with 13 bases between the two ends. The V gene's germline CDR1 is SGHTA and CDR2 FQGNSA. The CDR3 DNA follows: TGTGCCAGCAGCTTACGGGGAGTTGATGACTATGGCTACACCTTC. It codes for CASSLRGVDDYGYTF. Full variable domain (remainder filled in from reference TRBV7-2 and TRBJ1-2): GAGVSQSPSNKVTEKGKDVELRCDPISGHTALYWYRQSLGQGLEFLIYFQGNSAPDKSGLPSDRFSAERTGGSVSTLTIQRTQQEDSAVYLCASSLRGVDDYGYTFGSGTRLTVV.

V gene TRBV27 combines with J gene TRBJ2-5, with 8 bases identical to TRBD1. The germline V gene has CDR1 MNHEY and CDR2 SMNVEV (reference sequence). With V trimmed by 5 bases and J by 4 bases, 9 bases remained unmatched. The CDR3 contains 15 residues. Written as DNA, the CDR3 is TGTGCCAGCAGTCCACAGGGGGTTCGGGTAGAGACCCAGTACTTC. It specifies CASSPQGVRVETQYF.

V and J are TRBV5-6 and TRBJ1-3, with no clear D. V gave up 0 bases and J gave up 2 bases, with 9 bases separating them. This CDR3 contains 15 residues. Germline assignment: CDR1 SGHDT and CDR2 YYEEEE. This CDR3 is CASSLGAHTGNTIYF. CDR3 nucleotides: TGTGCCAGCAGCTTGGGGGCGCATACTGGAAACACCATATATTTT.

CDR3 region: CASSSGGDTGELFF. Here the CDR3 DNA reads TGTGCCAGCAGTTCCGGGGGGGACACCGGGGAGCTGTTTTTT. The chain has TRBV6-2 or TRBV6-3 and TRBJ2-2; 8 positions match TRBD2. This CDR3 is 14 amino acids long. J was trimmed by 3 bases and V by 4 bases; bases with no gene match: 1. CDR1 MNHEY and CDR2 SVGEGT come from the germline V gene.

This clone was seen once. This chain uses TRBV5-1 with TRBJ1-4; TRBD1 agrees at 7 bases. J was trimmed by 8 bases and V by 4 bases; bases with no gene match: 8. The germline V gene encodes CDR1 SGHRS and CDR2 YFSETQ. The CDR3 spans 14 residues. The CDR3, as DNA: TGCGCCAGCAGCGCCAGGGGGTCGGGGGAAAAACTGTTTTTT. This gives the protein CASSARGSGEKLFF.

This clone came up a few times. The V gene is TRBV6-5, the J gene TRBJ1-6, with TRBD1 identical over 8 bases. This CDR3 contains 13 residues. The junction had 4 bases not matched to a gene; V was cut back by 8 bases and J by 7 bases. Germline values: CDR1 MNHEY, CDR2 SVGAGI. CDR3 nucleotide sequence: TGTGCCAGCTGGACAGGGTGGAATTCACCCCTCCACTTT. This codes for CASWTGWNSPLHF.

The chain combines TRBV25-1 with TRBJ2-7, with TRBD2 matching 10 bases. Germline trimming cut 8 bases from V and 2 bases from J; bases unmatched to any gene: 3. The CDR3 length is 13 residues. Germline CDR1 and CDR2: MGHDK and SYGVNS. CDR3 region: CASGTSVTYEQYV. The CDR3 nucleotides are TGTGCCAGCGGGACTAGCGTTACCTACGAGCAGTACGTC.

This clone has more than one count but fewer than ten. This rearrangement joins TRBV3-1 (or the pseudogene TRBV3-2) to TRBJ1-1, with a tentative D call TRBD1 (6 bases). CDR1 and CDR2 from the germline V gene are LGHDT and YNNKEL (reference sequence). The V gene lost 5 bases and the J gene lost 1 base, with 11 bases spanning the gap. The CDR3 runs 14 residues. CDR3 bases: TGTGCCAGCAGCACCCGACAGGCGAACACTGAAGCTTTCTTT. Amino acid sequence: CASSTRQANTEAFF.

V gene TRBV4-3 combines with J gene TRBJ1-2, with 8 bases identical to TRBD1. CDR3 size: 15 residues. V was clipped by 1 base and J by 4 bases; unmatched bases: 5. Germline V gene sequence: CDR1 LGHNA, CDR2 YSLEER. In nucleotides, the CDR3 is TGCGCCAGCAGCCAAGTAGGGACAGGCCTCTATGGCTACACCTTC. Its translation: CASSQVGTGLYGYTF.

The gene calls are TRBV6-6 and TRBJ1-4; a possible D gene is TRBD1 (5 bases). V lost 0 bases and J 7 bases, leaving 15 bases between the germline ends. The CDR3 spans 16 residues. Germline V gene lookup returns CDR1 MNHNY and CDR2 SVGAGI (reference sequence). The CDR3 DNA reads as TGTGCCAGCAGTTACTCGCCGCACGGAACAGGTGAAAAACTGTTTTTT. Residues: CASSYSPHGTGEKLFF.